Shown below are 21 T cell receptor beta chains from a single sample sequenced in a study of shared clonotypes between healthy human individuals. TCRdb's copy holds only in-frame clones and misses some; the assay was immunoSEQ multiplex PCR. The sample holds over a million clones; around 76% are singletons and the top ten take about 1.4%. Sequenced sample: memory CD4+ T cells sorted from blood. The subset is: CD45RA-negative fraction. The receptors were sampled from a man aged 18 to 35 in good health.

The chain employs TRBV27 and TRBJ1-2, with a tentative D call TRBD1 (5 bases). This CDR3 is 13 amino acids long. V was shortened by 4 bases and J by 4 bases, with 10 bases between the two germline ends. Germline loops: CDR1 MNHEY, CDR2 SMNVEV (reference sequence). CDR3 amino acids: CASSSNTGYGYTF. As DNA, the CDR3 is TGTGCCAGCAGTTCTAATACAGGCTATGGCTACACCTTC.

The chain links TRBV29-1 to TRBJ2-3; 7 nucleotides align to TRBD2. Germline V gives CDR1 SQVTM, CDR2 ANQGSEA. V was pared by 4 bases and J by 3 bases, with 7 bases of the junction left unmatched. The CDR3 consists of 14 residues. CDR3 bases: TGCAGCGTTGGGGCCGGACTAGGTACAGATACGCAGTATTTT. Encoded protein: CSVGAGLGTDTQYF.

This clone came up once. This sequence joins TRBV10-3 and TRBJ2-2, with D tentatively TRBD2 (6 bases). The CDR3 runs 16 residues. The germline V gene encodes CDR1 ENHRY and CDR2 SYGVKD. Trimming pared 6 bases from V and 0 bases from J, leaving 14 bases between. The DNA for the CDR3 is TGTGCCATCAGCGGGAGCCCCGCGGCGAACACCGGGGAGCTGTTTTTT. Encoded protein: CAISGSPAANTGELFF.

The chain's CDR3 is CASSQGGARETQYF. The DNA of the CDR3 is TGTGCCAGCAGCCAAGGGGGAGCCCGGGAGACCCAGTACTTC. The chain joins TRBV4-2 to TRBJ2-5; maybe TRBD2 (5 bases). CDR3 size: 14 residues. Germline values: CDR1 LGHNA, CDR2 YNFKEQ. V was trimmed by 1 base and J by 5 bases, leaving 11 bases between them.

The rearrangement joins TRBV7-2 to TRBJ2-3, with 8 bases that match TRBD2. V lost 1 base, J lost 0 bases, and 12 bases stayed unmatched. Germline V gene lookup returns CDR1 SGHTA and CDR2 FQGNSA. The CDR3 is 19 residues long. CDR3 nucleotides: TGTGCCAGCAGCTTAGGATCCCTTTTCGGGAGGGCGAGCACAGATACGCAGTATTTT. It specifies CASSLGSLFGRASTDTQYF.

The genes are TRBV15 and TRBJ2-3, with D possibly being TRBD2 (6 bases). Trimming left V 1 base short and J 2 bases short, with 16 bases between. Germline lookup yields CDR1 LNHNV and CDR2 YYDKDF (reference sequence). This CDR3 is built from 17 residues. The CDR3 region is CATSRVRDRRATDTQYF. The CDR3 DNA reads TGTGCCACCAGCAGAGTGAGAGACCGGAGGGCCACAGATACGCAGTATTTT. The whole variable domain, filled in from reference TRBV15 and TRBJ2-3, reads DAMVIQNPRYQVTQFGKPVTLSCSQTLNHNVMYWYQQKSSQAPKLLFHYYDKDFNNEADTPDNFQSRRPNTSFCFLDIRSPGLGDTAMYLCATSRVRDRRATDTQYFGPGTRLTVL.

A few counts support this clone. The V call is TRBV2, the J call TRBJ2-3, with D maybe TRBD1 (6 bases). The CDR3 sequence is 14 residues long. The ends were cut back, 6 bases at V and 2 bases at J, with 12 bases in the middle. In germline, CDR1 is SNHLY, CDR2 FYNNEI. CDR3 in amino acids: CASSQDSVTDTQYF. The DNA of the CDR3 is TGTGCCAGCAGCCAGGACAGTGTCACAGATACGCAGTATTTT.

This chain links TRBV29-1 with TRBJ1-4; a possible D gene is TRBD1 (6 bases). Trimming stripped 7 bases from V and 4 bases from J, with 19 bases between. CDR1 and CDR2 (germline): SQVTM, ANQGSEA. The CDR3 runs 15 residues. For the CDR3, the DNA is TGCAGCGCCTCGATGGGGACACAGATTAATGAAAAACTGTTTTTT. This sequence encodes CSASMGTQINEKLFF.

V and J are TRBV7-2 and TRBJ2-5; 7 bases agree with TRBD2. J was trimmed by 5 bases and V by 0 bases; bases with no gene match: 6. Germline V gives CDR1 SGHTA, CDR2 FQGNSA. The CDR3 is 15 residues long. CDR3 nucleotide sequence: TGTGCCAGCAGCTTAGCAGCGGGAACGCTGGAGACCCAGTACTTC. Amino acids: CASSLAAGTLETQYF.

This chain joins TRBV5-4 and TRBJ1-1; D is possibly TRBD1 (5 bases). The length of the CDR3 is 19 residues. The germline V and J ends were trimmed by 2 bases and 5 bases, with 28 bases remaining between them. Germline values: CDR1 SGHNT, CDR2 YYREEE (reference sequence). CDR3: CASSFTGNPSFDRLTEAFF. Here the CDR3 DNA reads TGTGCCAGCAGCTTCACAGGAAACCCGTCATTTGACAGACTAACTGAAGCTTTCTTT.

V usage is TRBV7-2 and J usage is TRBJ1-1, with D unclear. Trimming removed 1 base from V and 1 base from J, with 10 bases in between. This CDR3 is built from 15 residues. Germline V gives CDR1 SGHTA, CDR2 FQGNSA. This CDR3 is CASSLDGRKNTEAFF. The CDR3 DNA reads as TGTGCCAGCAGCTTAGATGGCAGGAAGAACACTGAAGCTTTCTTT.

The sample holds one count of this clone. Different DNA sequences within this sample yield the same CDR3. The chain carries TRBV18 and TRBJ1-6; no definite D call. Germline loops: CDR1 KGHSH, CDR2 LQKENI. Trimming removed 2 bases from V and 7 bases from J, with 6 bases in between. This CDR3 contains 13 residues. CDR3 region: CASSPGRNSPLHF. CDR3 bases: TGTGCCAGCTCACCAGGTCGGAATTCACCCCTCCACTTT.

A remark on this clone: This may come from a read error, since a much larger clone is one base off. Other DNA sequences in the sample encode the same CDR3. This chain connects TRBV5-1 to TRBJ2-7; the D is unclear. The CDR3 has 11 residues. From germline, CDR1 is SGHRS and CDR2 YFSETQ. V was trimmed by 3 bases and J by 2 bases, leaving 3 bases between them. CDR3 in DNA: TGCGCCAGCAGCTCACCCTACGAGCAGTACTTC. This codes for CASSSPYEQYF.

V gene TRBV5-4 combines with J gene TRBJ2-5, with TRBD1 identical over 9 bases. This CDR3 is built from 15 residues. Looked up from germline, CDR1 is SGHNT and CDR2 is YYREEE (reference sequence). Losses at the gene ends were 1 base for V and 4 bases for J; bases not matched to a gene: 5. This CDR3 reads CASSLSSTGGETQYF. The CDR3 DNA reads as TGTGCCAGCAGCTTGAGCTCGACAGGGGGAGAGACCCAGTACTTC.

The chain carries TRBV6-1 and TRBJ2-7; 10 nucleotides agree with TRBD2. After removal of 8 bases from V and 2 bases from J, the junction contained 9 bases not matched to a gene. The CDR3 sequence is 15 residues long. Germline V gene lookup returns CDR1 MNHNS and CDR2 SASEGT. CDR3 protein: CASQGGAGGPYEQYF. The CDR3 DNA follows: TGTGCCAGCCAGGGGGGAGCGGGAGGGCCCTACGAGCAGTACTTC.

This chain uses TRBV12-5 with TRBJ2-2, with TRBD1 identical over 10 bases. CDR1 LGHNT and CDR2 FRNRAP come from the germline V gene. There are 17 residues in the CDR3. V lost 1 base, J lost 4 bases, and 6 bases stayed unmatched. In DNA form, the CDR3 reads TGTGCTAGTGGTTTGGCAGCCGGGACAGGGGCCACCGGGGAGCTGTTTTTT. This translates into CASGLAAGTGATGELFF.

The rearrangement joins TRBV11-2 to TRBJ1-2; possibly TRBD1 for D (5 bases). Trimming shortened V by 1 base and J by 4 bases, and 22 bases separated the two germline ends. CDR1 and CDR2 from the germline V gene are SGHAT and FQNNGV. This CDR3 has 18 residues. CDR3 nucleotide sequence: TGTGCCAGCAGCTTAGCCCCCCCAGCGGGGGAGGGACTCTATGGCTACACCTTC. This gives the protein CASSLAPPAGEGLYGYTF.

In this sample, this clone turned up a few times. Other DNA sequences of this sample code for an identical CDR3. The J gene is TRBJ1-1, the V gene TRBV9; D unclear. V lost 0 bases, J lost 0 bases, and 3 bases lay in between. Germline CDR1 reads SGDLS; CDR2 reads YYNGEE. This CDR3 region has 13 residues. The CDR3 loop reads CASSVDLNTEAFF. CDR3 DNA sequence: TGTGCCAGCAGCGTAGATCTGAACACTGAAGCTTTCTTT. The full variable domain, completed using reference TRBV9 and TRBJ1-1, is DSGVTQTPKHLITATGQRVTLRCSPRSGDLSVYWYQQSLDQGLQFLIQYYNGEERAKGNILERFSAQQFPDLHSELNLSSLELGDSALYFCASSVDLNTEAFFGQGTRLTVV.

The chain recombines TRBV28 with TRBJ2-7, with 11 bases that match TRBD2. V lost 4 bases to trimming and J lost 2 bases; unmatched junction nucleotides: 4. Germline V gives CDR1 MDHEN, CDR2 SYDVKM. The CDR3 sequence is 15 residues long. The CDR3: CASSSLAGGTYEQYF. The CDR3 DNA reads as TGTGCCAGCAGTTCGCTAGCGGGGGGCACCTACGAGCAGTACTTC. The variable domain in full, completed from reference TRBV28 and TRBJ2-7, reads DVKVTQSSRYLVKRTGEKVFLECVQDMDHENMFWYRQDPGLGLRLIYFSYDVKMKEKGDIPEGYSVSREKKERFSLILESASTNQTSMYLCASSSLAGGTYEQYFGPGTRLTVT.

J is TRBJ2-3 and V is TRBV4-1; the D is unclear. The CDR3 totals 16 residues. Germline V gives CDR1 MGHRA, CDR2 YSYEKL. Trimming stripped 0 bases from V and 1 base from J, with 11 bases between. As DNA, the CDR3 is TGCGCCAGCAGCCAAGATGGTAGGTCCCGCACAGATACGCAGTATTTT. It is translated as CASSQDGRSRTDTQYF.

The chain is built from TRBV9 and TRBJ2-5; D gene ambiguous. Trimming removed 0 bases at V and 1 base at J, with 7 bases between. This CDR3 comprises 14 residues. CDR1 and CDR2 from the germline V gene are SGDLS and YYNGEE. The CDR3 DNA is TGTGCCAGCAGCGTAGGGTGGTTCCAAGAGACCCAGTACTTC. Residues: CASSVGWFQETQYF.